The clone carrying this T cell receptor beta chain was detected once. What it recognizes is unknown. The repertoire was sequenced with immunoSEQ multiplex PCR; TCRdb's copy has only in-frame clones and lacks some. The data show under 100,000 clones, just under 95% seen once. This sample was included in a study of graft-versus-host responses after intestinal transplantation. As for the study in general: Tacrolimus plus steroids were given to all recipients for two to three years, preceded by anti-thymocyte globulin induction. Findings of the study overall: Declining HvG levels early post-transplant were linked to peak circulating GvH clone levels. Recipient-marrow GvH clones were detected, some having first appeared in ileum or blood. Allografts of patients with graft-donor T cell macrochimerism showed high graft-versus-host to host-versus-graft clone ratios.

The CDR3 is 13 amino acids. CDR1 SQVTM and CDR2 ANQGSEA come from the germline V gene. Trimming left V 2 bases short and J 3 bases short, with 10 bases between. The sequences come from unstimulated CD8+ T cells sorted from spleen or lymph node cells, collected before transplant. The clonotype was recovered from a human donor who was the organ donor for an intestinal transplant. The chain combines TRBV29-1 with TRBJ1-2; D unclear. The CDR3 coding sequence is TGCAGCGTTGAACCGGGTACACACTATGGCTACACCTTC. It codes for CSVEPGTHYGYTF.